These 3 T cell receptor beta chains came from one sample sequenced in a study of somatic mutations in cytotoxic T cells in rheumatoid arthritis. Sequencing used immunoSEQ multiplex PCR; TCRdb keeps in-frame clones, though not all of them. The repertoire holds approximately 12,000 clones, with over 65% as singletons. The specimen was CD8+ T cells sorted from blood. Every receptor here comes from a woman between 40 and 55 years old in good health.

This sequence joins TRBV6-1 and TRBJ2-1; no reliable D call. Per the germline V gene, CDR1 is MNHNS and CDR2 is SASEGT. This CDR3 has 16 amino acids. Trimming cost V 4 bases and J 2 bases, with 15 bases left between them. The CDR3 loop is CASSVLDGITYNEQFF. The DNA of the CDR3 is TGTGCCAGCAGTGTGTTGGACGGTATCACCTACAATGAGCAGTTCTTC.

V usage is TRBV11-1 and J usage is TRBJ2-2; D may be TRBD1 or TRBD2 (5 bases each). There are 15 residues in the CDR3. The germline gives CDR1 SGHAT, CDR2 FQDESV (reference sequence). Between the trimmed V and J ends, which lost 1 base and 8 bases, there was a span of 14 bases. The CDR3 is CASSLEAGATGELFF. The DNA for the CDR3 is TGTGCCAGCAGCTTAGAAGCCGGGGCCACGGGGGAGCTGTTTTTT. Drawing the rest from reference TRBV11-1 and TRBJ2-2, the complete variable domain is EAEVAQSPRYKITEKSQAVAFWCDPISGHATLYWYRQILGQGPELLVQFQDESVVDDSQLPKDRFSAERLKGVDSTLKIQPAELGDSAMYLCASSLEAGATGELFFGEGSRLTVL.

There are a few counts of this clone. V is TRBV7-9 and J is TRBJ1-1; TRBD1 agrees at 10 bases. The CDR3 has 16 residues. V was clipped by 1 base and J by 0 bases; unmatched bases: 2. CDR1 and CDR2 (germline): SEHNR, FQNEAQ (reference sequence). The CDR3: CASSLGTGGVNTEAFF. The CDR3 DNA is TGTGCCAGCAGCTTAGGGACAGGGGGTGTGAACACTGAAGCTTTCTTT.